The 30 T cell receptor beta chains reported below all come from one sample, sequenced in a study of beta chain features in type 1 diabetes. For these receptors, no antigen is known. Every bit of the isolated RNA underwent reverse transcription, so sequencing read expressed TCRB transcripts. The assay was immunoSEQ multiplex PCR, and TCRdb's table has in-frame clones only and misses some. The sample holds roughly 250,000 clones, roughly 22% seen once. Findings of the study overall: A moderate, significant TCRB CDR3 shortening appeared in type 1 diabetes across four CD4+ subsets.

The sequenced sample was naive CD4+ T cells from blood. The receptors were sampled from a woman aged 40 to 50 with type 1 diabetes.

This clone was recorded a few times. This sample also contains other DNA sequences that code for the same CDR3. The genes are TRBV29-1 and TRBJ1-1, with 9 bases that match TRBD1. V lost 7 bases, J lost 3 bases, and 3 bases stayed unmatched. The CDR3 has 12 amino acids. CDR1 is SQVTM and CDR2 is ANQGSEA in the germline V gene. This CDR3 is CSADRGDTEAFF. The CDR3 DNA sequence: TGCAGCGCGGACAGGGGCGACACTGAAGCTTTCTTT. Drawing the rest from reference TRBV29-1 and TRBJ1-1, the complete variable domain is SAVISQKPSRDICQRGTSLTIQCQVDSQVTMMFWYRQQPGQSLTLIATANQGSEATYESGFVIDKFPISRPNLTFSTLTVSNMSPEDSSIYLCSADRGDTEAFFGQGTRLTVV.

In its sample, this clone was seen a few times. Other DNA sequences in this sample translate to the same CDR3. The chain joins TRBV7-2 to TRBJ1-1; maybe TRBD1 (5 bases). CDR1 and CDR2 (germline): SGHTA, FQGNSA. This CDR3 is 14 amino acids long. V lost 1 base to trimming and J lost 5 bases, with 11 bases between them. The CDR3 loop is CASSLDRGGTEAFF. The CDR3 region has the DNA TGTGCCAGCAGCTTAGATAGGGGTGGGACTGAAGCTTTCTTT.

This clone was recorded a few times. The genes are TRBV5-4 and TRBJ1-1; perhaps TRBD1 as D (5 bases). V shed 0 bases and J shed 2 bases, with 8 bases lying between them. Germline CDR1 and CDR2: SGHNT and YYREEE (reference sequence). This CDR3 has 14 residues. Here the CDR3 DNA reads TGTGCCAGCAGCTTGGGACAGATAAACACTGAAGCTTTCTTT. Translation gives CASSLGQINTEAFF.

A few counts support this clone. The chain has TRBV28 and TRBJ2-1; D uncertain. From germline, CDR1 is MDHEN and CDR2 SYDVKM. Trimming left V 1 base short and J 10 bases short, with 11 bases between. This CDR3 spans 13 amino acids. In DNA form, the CDR3 reads TGTGCCAGCAGTTTATCTTTGACTCGCGAGCAGTTCTTC. Protein product: CASSLSLTREQFF.

The table lists this clone with a few counts. This sequence joins TRBV28 and TRBJ1-5, with 11 bases lining up with TRBD1. V shed 5 bases and J 2 bases; nucleotides not matched to a gene: 2. CDR1 MDHEN and CDR2 SYDVKM come from the germline V gene. CDR3 size: 15 residues. In nucleotides, the CDR3 is TGTGCCAGCAGTGGGGGACAGGGGGGCAATCAGCCCCAGCATTTT. It codes for CASSGGQGGNQPQHF.

The J gene is TRBJ2-7, the V gene TRBV4-1, with D perhaps TRBD1 (6 bases). The CDR3 is 16 amino acids. Trimming stripped 1 base from V and 3 bases from J, with 16 bases between. Germline V gene data show CDR1 as MGHRA and CDR2 as YSYEKL. CDR3 in amino acids: CASSQASTGISYEQYF. The CDR3 nucleotides read TGCGCCAGCAGCCAAGCCTCCACAGGGATCAGCTACGAGCAGTACTTC.

The V gene is TRBV30, the J gene TRBJ1-1; 10 positions match TRBD1. The CDR3 has 14 amino acids. Germline-derived CDR1 and CDR2 are GTSNPN and SVGIG (reference sequence). Unmatched junction bases numbered 11, after V lost 8 bases and J lost 5 bases. CDR3: CAGSRQGARTEAFF. CDR3 DNA: TGTGCCGGATCGCGACAGGGGGCGCGGACTGAAGCTTTCTTT.

This rearrangement joins TRBV5-1 to TRBJ1-1, with D maybe TRBD1 (5 bases). This CDR3 is built from 13 residues. Trimming cost V 1 base and J 5 bases, with 9 bases left between them. In germline, CDR1 is SGHRS, CDR2 YFSETQ. Here the CDR3 DNA reads TGCGCCAGCAGCTTGCCAGGGCCAACTGAAGCTTTCTTT. Amino acids: CASSLPGPTEAFF.

The chain combines TRBV4-3 with TRBJ2-3, with D uncertain. The V gene's germline CDR1 is LGHNA and CDR2 YSLEER. V gave up 3 bases and J gave up 5 bases, with 9 bases separating them. CDR3 length: 13 residues. CDR3 loop: CASSQMRVDTQYF. In DNA form, the CDR3 reads TGCGCCAGCAGCCAGATGCGCGTAGATACGCAGTATTTT.

The table lists this clone with a few counts. This chain links TRBV30 with TRBJ2-1; TRBD1 might be the D (6 bases). Trimming shortened V by 8 bases and J by 0 bases, and 11 bases separated the two germline ends. The CDR3 sequence is 13 residues long. Germline assignment: CDR1 GTSNPN and CDR2 SVGIG (reference sequence). The CDR3 DNA is TGTGCCGGAGGCAGGGGCTCCTACAATGAGCAGTTCTTC. Protein: CAGGRGSYNEQFF. Filled out from reference TRBV30 and TRBJ2-1, the complete variable domain reads SQTIHQWPATLVQPVGSPLSLECTVEGTSNPNLYWYRQAAGRGLQLLFYSVGIGQISSEVPQNLSASRPQDRQFILSSKKLLLSDSGFYLCAGGRGSYNEQFFGPGTRLTVL.

This clone was seen a handful of times. The chain combines TRBV23-1 with TRBJ1-1, with 7 bases identical to TRBD1. TRBV23-1 is an open reading frame whose function is uncertain. The length of the CDR3 is 15 residues. The J segment lost 4 bases and the V segment lost 2 bases, leaving 7 bases of the junction unmatched. This CDR3 reads CASSQTRPGGTEAFF. DNA of the CDR3: TGCGCCAGCAGTCAAACGCGCCCAGGGGGCACTGAAGCTTTCTTT.

This clone was counted only a few times. CDR3 in DNA: TGTGCCTGGATAGGGGCGTTCGAGCAGTACTTC. This translates into CAWIGAFEQYF. The chain recombines TRBV30 with TRBJ2-7, with a weak D call TRBD1 (5 bases). V was trimmed by 4 bases and J by 6 bases, leaving 10 bases between them. Germline V CDR1 and CDR2: GTSNPN, SVGIG (reference sequence). The CDR3 extends over 11 amino acids.

This clone occurred a few times. CDR3 bases: TGTGCCAGCAGCAGTGATCGTGAAAAACTGTTTTTT. Its translation: CASSSDREKLFF. The chain couples TRBV2 to TRBJ1-4; D remains ambiguous. V dropped 6 bases and J dropped 7 bases, with 9 bases sitting between them. CDR1 is SNHLY, CDR2 FYNNEI, per germline. The CDR3 totals 12 residues.

In its sample, this clone was seen a few times. The V and J genes are TRBV28 and TRBJ2-1; 8 bases map to TRBD1. This CDR3 comprises 17 residues. Germline V CDR1 and CDR2: MDHEN, SYDVKM. Losses at the gene ends were 4 bases for V and 2 bases for J; bases not matched to a gene: 10. The CDR3: CASSSETGVLPYNEQFF. CDR3 nucleotides: TGTGCCAGCAGTTCCGAGACAGGGGTCCTCCCCTACAATGAGCAGTTCTTC.

This clone occurred a few times. The V gene is TRBV7-3, the J gene TRBJ2-1; TRBD2 aligns across 13 bases. Germline CDR1 reads SGHTA; CDR2 reads FQGTGA. The CDR3 totals 15 residues. Trimming cost V 3 bases and J 6 bases; bases outside gene matches: 2. CDR3 region: CASSFTSGRGNEQFF. Here the CDR3 DNA reads TGTGCCAGCAGCTTTACTAGCGGGAGGGGCAATGAGCAGTTCTTC.

This clone was detected only a few times. The chain uses TRBV7-9 and TRBJ1-2; TRBD1 is a possible D gene (6 bases). Trimming removed 1 base at V and 3 bases at J, with 12 bases between. The CDR3 length is 15 residues. Germline V lookup: CDR1 SEHNR, CDR2 FQNEAQ (reference sequence). CDR3 DNA: TGTGCCAGCAGCTTAGAAGGCGCAGGGGACTATGGCTACACCTTC. This sequence encodes CASSLEGAGDYGYTF.

The CDR3 nucleotides read TGCGCCAGCAGAATGGACACGGTTAACTATGGCTACACCTTC. Translating it yields CASRMDTVNYGYTF. The V and J genes are TRBV5-1 and TRBJ1-2; D is perhaps TRBD1 (5 bases). The CDR3 spans 14 residues. Germline assignment: CDR1 SGHRS and CDR2 YFSETQ. V was shortened by 5 bases and J by 1 base, with 12 bases between the two germline ends.

This clone was seen a handful of times. The rearrangement joins TRBV9 to TRBJ1-1, with a tentative D call TRBD1 (6 bases). The CDR3 length is 13 residues. V lost 4 bases and J lost 5, with 12 bases in between. CDR1 SGDLS and CDR2 YYNGEE come from the germline V gene. The CDR3 sequence is CASSLQGETEAFF. CDR3 DNA: TGTGCCAGCAGCTTACAGGGCGAGACTGAAGCTTTCTTT. The full variable domain, in which reference TRBV9 and TRBJ1-1 provide the parts outside the CDR3, is DSGVTQTPKHLITATGQRVTLRCSPRSGDLSVYWYQQSLDQGLQFLIQYYNGEERAKGNILERFSAQQFPDLHSELNLSSLELGDSALYFCASSLQGETEAFFGQGTRLTVV.

The chain couples TRBV15 to TRBJ2-7, with 10 bases aligning to TRBD1. Per germline, CDR1 LNHNV and CDR2 YYDKDF (reference sequence). The CDR3 runs to 15 residues. V gave up 1 base and J gave up 6 bases; unmatched junction bases: 6. This CDR3 is CATSRAGGQGPEQYF. CDR3 in DNA: TGTGCCACCAGCAGAGCGGGGGGACAGGGGCCCGAGCAGTACTTC.

The chain joins TRBV28 to TRBJ2-4; tentatively, D is TRBD1 (6 bases). The CDR3 consists of 11 residues. Trimming removed 5 bases at V and 10 bases at J, with 9 bases between. Germline V gene data show CDR1 as MDHEN and CDR2 as SYDVKM. The CDR3 DNA sequence: TGTGCCAGCAGTCTCGGACAGATTCAGTACTTC. This sequence encodes CASSLGQIQYF.

The J gene is TRBJ1-1, the V gene TRBV29-1; tentative D call: TRBD1 (5 bases). This CDR3 contains 14 residues. V was pared by 3 bases and J by 4 bases, with 15 bases between. The germline gives CDR1 SQVTM, CDR2 ANQGSEA. The CDR3 bases are TGCAGCGTTGATGAATTCCAGGGTGGCACTGAAGCTTTCTTT. Its translation: CSVDEFQGGTEAFF. Drawing the rest from reference TRBV29-1 and TRBJ1-1, the complete variable domain is SAVISQKPSRDICQRGTSLTIQCQVDSQVTMMFWYRQQPGQSLTLIATANQGSEATYESGFVIDKFPISRPNLTFSTLTVSNMSPEDSSIYLCSVDEFQGGTEAFFGQGTRLTVV.

V and J are TRBV28 and TRBJ2-7; 8 positions agree with TRBD1. The J segment lost 3 bases and the V segment lost 4 bases, leaving 8 bases of the junction unmatched. Germline lookup yields CDR1 MDHEN and CDR2 SYDVKM. The CDR3 length is 15 residues. CDR3 sequence (DNA): TGTGCCAGCAGTTCACCCGGGACAGGATACTACGAGCAGTACTTC. Residues: CASSSPGTGYYEQYF.

A few counts support this clone. This chain connects TRBV4-2 to TRBJ2-7, with TRBD1 matching 8 bases. V shed 0 bases and J 6 bases; nucleotides not matched to a gene: 7. The V gene's germline CDR1 is LGHNA and CDR2 YNFKEQ. The CDR3 sequence is 15 residues long. CDR3 in DNA: TGTGCCAGCAGCCAAGATGGGGACAGGTTTTTCGAGCAGTACTTC. Translation: CASSQDGDRFFEQYF.

This clone was seen a handful of times. The V call is TRBV29-1, the J call TRBJ2-1, with TRBD2 matching over 7 bases. The CDR3 runs 13 residues. The germline V gene encodes CDR1 SQVTM and CDR2 ANQGSEA. V lost 8 bases, J lost 8 bases, and 12 bases stayed unmatched. The CDR3 sequence: CSWSFRGVHEQFF. DNA for the CDR3: TGCAGCTGGAGTTTCCGGGGGGTCCATGAGCAGTTCTTC.

This clone was observed a few times. The chain has TRBV10-3 and TRBJ2-1, with 7 bases fitting TRBD2. J was trimmed by 7 bases and V by 6 bases; bases with no gene match: 12. CDR1 and CDR2 (germline): ENHRY, SYGVKD. This CDR3 has 15 residues. Here the CDR3 DNA reads TGTGCCATCAGGCAGCATCTAGCGGCCCTTAATGAGCAGTTCTTC. It encodes CAIRQHLAALNEQFF.

The chain links TRBV6-5 to TRBJ2-7, with D maybe TRBD2 (6 bases). Trimming cost V 0 bases and J 5 bases, with 14 bases left between them. Germline-derived CDR1 and CDR2 are MNHEY and SVGAGI. The CDR3 is made up of 15 amino acids. The CDR3 loop is CASSYSATGRHEQYF. For the CDR3, the DNA is TGTGCCAGCAGTTACTCGGCGACGGGGAGGCACGAGCAGTACTTC.

A single count supports this clone. The chain recombines TRBV2 with TRBJ2-7; possible D gene TRBD2, 6 bases. The CDR3 is 15 residues long. The V gene's germline CDR1 is SNHLY and CDR2 FYNNEI. The ends were cut back, 6 bases at V and 7 bases at J, with 22 bases in the middle. Here the CDR3 reads CASRSPGTRDREQYF. CDR3 sequence (DNA): TGTGCCAGCAGGTCGCCAGGGACTCGGGACCGGGAGCAGTACTTC. The full variable domain, completed using reference TRBV2 and TRBJ2-7, is EPEVTQTPSHQVTQMGQEVILRCVPISNHLYFYWYRQILGQKVEFLVSFYNNEISEKSEIFDDQFSVERPDGSNFTLKIRSTKLEDSAMYFCASRSPGTRDREQYFGPGTRLTVT.

The gene calls are TRBV29-1 and TRBJ1-1; the D gene is possibly TRBD1 (6 bases). Germline V gene lookup returns CDR1 SQVTM and CDR2 ANQGSEA. The V end was cut by 6 bases, the J end by 7 bases, with 18 bases between. CDR3 size: 13 residues. The CDR3 is CSVPEMGAGEAFF. In DNA, the CDR3 is TGCAGCGTCCCCGAAATGGGGGCCGGTGAAGCTTTCTTT.

This clone was counted only a few times. J is TRBJ1-1 and V is TRBV30, with D possibly TRBD1 on 5 matching bases. Germline V lookup: CDR1 GTSNPN, CDR2 SVGIG (reference sequence). V lost 2 bases to trimming and J lost 11 bases, with 15 bases between them. The CDR3 has 12 residues. Written as DNA, the CDR3 is TGTGCCTGGAGTCCACTAGCAGGGATGGCTTTCTTT. Translation: CAWSPLAGMAFF.

This clone was seen a handful of times. Within the sample, other DNA sequences also encode this same CDR3. The chain recombines TRBV29-1 with TRBJ1-1, with 9 bases fitting TRBD1. The CDR3 loop spans 13 amino acids. V dropped 5 bases and J dropped 1; count of bases not matched to a gene: 2. Germline V CDR1 and CDR2: SQVTM, ANQGSEA. The CDR3 sequence is CSVLGQGNTEAFF. The CDR3 coding sequence is TGCAGCGTTCTGGGACAGGGGAACACTGAAGCTTTCTTT.